A selection of T cell receptor beta chains follows, all from one sample in a study of blood T cell repertoires in COVID-19. Clones were read by immunoSEQ multiplex PCR, and TCRdb kept only the in-frame ones, dropping some. This table has under 200,000 clones, about four fifths appearing once. Material for sequencing was peripheral blood. The receptors derive from a woman aged 65 to 85 who had recovered from COVID-19. Both conserved end residues are trimmed from each CDR3. Each record gives: V gene, J gene, CDR3 protein.

TRBV6-5,TRBJ1-1,ASSPHNDRGEAF
TRBV27,TRBJ1-2,ASSPTTGGYT
TRBV27,TRBJ1-1,ASTSDRGRMNTEAF
TRBV3-1/TRBV3-2,TRBJ1-1,ASSQGLSTEAF
TRBV6-2/TRBV6-3,TRBJ2-7,ASSYSHPGQRYEQY
TRBV2,TRBJ1-5,ASSDREAQPQH
TRBV4-2,TRBJ2-1,ASSQPTLVHPSNEQF
TRBV7-2,TRBJ2-3,ASSWTSGRAVTDTQY
TRBV10-1,TRBJ2-7,ASSHPGSYEQY
TRBV5-1,TRBJ2-6,ASSLAGKAGANVLT
TRBV5-1,TRBJ1-2,ASSPPFGGDYGYT